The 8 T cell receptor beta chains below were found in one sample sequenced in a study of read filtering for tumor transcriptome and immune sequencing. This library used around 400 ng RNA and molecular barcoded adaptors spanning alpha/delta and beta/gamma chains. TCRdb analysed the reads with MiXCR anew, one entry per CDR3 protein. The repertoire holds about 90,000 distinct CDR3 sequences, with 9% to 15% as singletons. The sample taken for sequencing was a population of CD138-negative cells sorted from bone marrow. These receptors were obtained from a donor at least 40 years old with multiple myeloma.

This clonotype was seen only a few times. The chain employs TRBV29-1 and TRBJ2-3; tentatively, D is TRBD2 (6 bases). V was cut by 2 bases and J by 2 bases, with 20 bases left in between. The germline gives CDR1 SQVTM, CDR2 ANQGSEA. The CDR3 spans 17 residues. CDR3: CSVERAREAVVTDTQYF. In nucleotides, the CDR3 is TGCAGCGTTGAAAGGGCCAGGGAGGCCGTGGTCACAGATACGCAGTATTTT.

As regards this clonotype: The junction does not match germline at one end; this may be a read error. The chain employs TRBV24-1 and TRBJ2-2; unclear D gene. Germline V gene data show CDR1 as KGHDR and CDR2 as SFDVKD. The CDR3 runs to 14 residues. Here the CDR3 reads CAASAQSYTGELFF. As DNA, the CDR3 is TGTGCCGCCAGTGCCCAAAGTTACACCGGGGAGCTGTTTTTT.

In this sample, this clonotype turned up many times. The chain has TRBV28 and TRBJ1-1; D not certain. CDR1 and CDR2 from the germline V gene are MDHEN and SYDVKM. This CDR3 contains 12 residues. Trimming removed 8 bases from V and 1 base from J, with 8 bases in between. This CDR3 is CASRGGNTEAFF. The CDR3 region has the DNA TGTGCCAGCCGGGGAGGGAACACTGAAGCTTTCTTT.

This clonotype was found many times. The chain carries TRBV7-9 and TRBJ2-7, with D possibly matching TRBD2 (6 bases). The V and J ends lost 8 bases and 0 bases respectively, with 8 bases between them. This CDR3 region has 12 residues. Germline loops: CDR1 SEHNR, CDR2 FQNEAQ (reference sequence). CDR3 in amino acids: CASEGLSYEQYF. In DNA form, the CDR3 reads TGTGCCAGCGAGGGACTCTCCTACGAGCAGTACTTC.

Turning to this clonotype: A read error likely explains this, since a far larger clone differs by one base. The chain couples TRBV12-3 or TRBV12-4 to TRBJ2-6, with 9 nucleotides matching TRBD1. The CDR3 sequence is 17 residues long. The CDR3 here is CASRQQGAGAGANVLAF. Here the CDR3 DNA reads TGTGCCAGCAGGCAACAGGGGGCAGGGGCTGGGGCCAACGTCCTGGCTTTC.

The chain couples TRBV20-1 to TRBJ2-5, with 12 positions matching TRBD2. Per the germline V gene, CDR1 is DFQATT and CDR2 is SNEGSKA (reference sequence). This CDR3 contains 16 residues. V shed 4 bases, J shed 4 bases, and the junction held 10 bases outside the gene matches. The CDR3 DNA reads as TGCAGTGCTATACCGACTAGCGGGAGATTAGGAGAGACCCAGTACTTC. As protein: CSAIPTSGRLGETQYF.

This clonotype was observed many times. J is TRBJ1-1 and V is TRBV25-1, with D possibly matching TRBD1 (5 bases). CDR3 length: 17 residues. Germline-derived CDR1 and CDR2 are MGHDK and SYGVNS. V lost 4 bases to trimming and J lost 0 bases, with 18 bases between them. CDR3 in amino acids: CASSVVKRGSLNTEAFF. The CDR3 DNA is TGTGCCAGCAGTGTCGTCAAAAGGGGTAGTTTGAACACTGAAGCTTTCTTT.

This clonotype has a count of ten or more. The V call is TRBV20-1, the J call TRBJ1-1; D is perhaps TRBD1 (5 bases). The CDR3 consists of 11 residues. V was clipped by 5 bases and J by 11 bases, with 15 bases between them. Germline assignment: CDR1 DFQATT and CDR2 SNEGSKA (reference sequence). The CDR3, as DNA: TGCAGTGCTCGCTTGGCGGGGGTGGCTTTCTTT. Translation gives CSARLAGVAFF.